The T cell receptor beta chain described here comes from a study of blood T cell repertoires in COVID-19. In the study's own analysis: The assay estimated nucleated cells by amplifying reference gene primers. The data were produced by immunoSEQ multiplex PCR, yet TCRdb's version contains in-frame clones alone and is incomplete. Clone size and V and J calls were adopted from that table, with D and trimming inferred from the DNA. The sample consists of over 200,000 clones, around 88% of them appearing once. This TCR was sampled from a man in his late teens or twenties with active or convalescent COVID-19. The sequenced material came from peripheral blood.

The CDR3 sequence is CASSLVGGPNTIYF. The CDR3 coding sequence is TGTGCCAGCAGCTTAGTCGGTGGGCCAAACACCATATATTTT. The chain links TRBV7-6 to TRBJ1-3; the D is unclear. The ends were cut back, 1 base at V and 6 bases at J, with 10 bases in the middle. CDR1 SGHVS and CDR2 FNYEAQ come from the germline V gene. CDR3 length: 14 residues.